These T cell receptor beta chains were read from a single sample in a study of blood T cell repertoires in COVID-19. The repertoire was sequenced with immunoSEQ multiplex PCR; TCRdb's copy has only in-frame clones and lacks some. The sample yields about 58,000 clones, 90% seen once. What was sequenced was peripheral blood. These receptors were taken from a man in his fifties or sixties with active COVID-19. Each CDR3 is given with its conserved first and last residue. Each record gives: CDR3 protein, CDR3 DNA, clone size, J gene, V gene, D gene. The D gene is left open where the match is weak. Only part of the rows carry a size: once, few, many, or a class if the clone is expanded.

CASSLYSPSNQPQHF,TGTGCCAGCAGTTTATACAGCCCTAGCAATCAGCCCCAGCATTTT,-,TRBJ1-5,TRBV28,-
CASSLTSGSYEQYF,TGTGCCAGCAGCTTGACTAGCGGGAGCTACGAGCAGTACTTC,-,TRBJ2-7,TRBV7-8,TRBD2
CASTTGGLQETQYF,TGTGCCAGCACGACAGGGGGCCTCCAAGAGACCCAGTACTTC,-,TRBJ2-5,TRBV28,TRBD1
CASSLRTQLAKNIQYF,TGTGCCAGCAGCCTGAGGACACAACTAGCCAAAAACATTCAGTACTTC,-,TRBJ2-4,TRBV7-2,-
CASSRATGEAGTQYF,TGTGCCAGCAGCCGAGCGACAGGGGAGGCGGGGACCCAGTACTTC,-,TRBJ2-5,TRBV11-2,TRBD1
CATSDLRGGEQYF,TGTGCCACCAGTGATTTAAGGGGTGGCGAGCAGTACTTC,-,TRBJ2-7,TRBV24-1,-
CASSEQYSGNTIYF,TGTGCCAGCAGCGAGCAATACTCTGGAAACACCATATATTTT,-,TRBJ1-3,TRBV6-6,-
CASSYGTSGRALEQFF,TGTGCCAGCAGTTACGGGACTAGCGGGAGGGCGCTTGAGCAGTTCTTC,-,TRBJ2-1,TRBV6-2/TRBV6-3,TRBD2
CASSLGAGVQGEQYF,TGTGCCAGCAGCTTAGGGGCAGGGGTACAGGGCGAGCAGTACTTC,-,TRBJ2-7,TRBV7-8,-
CASSLARLAGLDTQYF,TGCGCCAGCAGCTTGGCGCGACTAGCGGGGTTAGATACGCAGTATTTT,-,TRBJ2-3,TRBV5-1,TRBD2
CASSFRGGIPNYGYTF,TGTGCCAGCAGTTTCCGCGGCGGGATACCAAACTATGGCTACACCTTC,-,TRBJ1-2,TRBV28,-
CASSAEPGLTLYEQYF,TGTGCCAGCAGCGCGGAACCGGGACTGACCCTCTACGAGCAGTACTTC,-,TRBJ2-7,TRBV9,-
CASSQHRGAGANVLTF,TGTGCCAGCAGCCAACACAGGGGGGCTGGGGCCAACGTCCTGACTTTC,-,TRBJ2-6,TRBV3-1/TRBV3-2,TRBD1
CASSSLRGLGLAGSSYEQYF,TGTGCCAGCAGCTCGCTGCGAGGATTGGGACTAGCGGGAAGCTCCTACGAGCAGTACTTC,-,TRBJ2-7,TRBV5-4,TRBD2
CASSPQGTGNQPQHF,TGTGCCAGCAGCCCCCAGGGGACAGGGAATCAGCCCCAGCATTTT,-,TRBJ1-5,TRBV6-5,TRBD1
CASIRGNTIYF,TGTGCCAGCATCAGAGGAAACACCATATATTTT,-,TRBJ1-3,TRBV6-5,-
CASSARLEGETQYF,TGTGCCAGTAGCGCTAGACTAGAGGGGGAGACCCAGTACTTC,-,TRBJ2-5,TRBV19,-
CASSEALLFGDRDYEQYF,TGTGCCAGCAGTGAAGCGCTTCTTTTTGGGGACAGGGACTACGAGCAGTACTTC,-,TRBJ2-7,TRBV6-1,TRBD1
CASRVSGNTGELFF,TGTGCCAGCAGGGTTAGCGGGAACACCGGGGAGCTGTTTTTT,-,TRBJ2-2,TRBV27,-
CASSQDRTAGYGYTF,TGCGCCAGCAGCCAAGATAGGACTGCGGGATATGGCTACACCTTC,-,TRBJ1-2,TRBV4-3,-
CASSSTTDTQYF,TGTGCCAGCAGCTCTACCACAGATACGCAGTATTTT,once,TRBJ2-3,TRBV28,-
CASSARQGANTGELFF,TGTGCCAGCAGTGCCCGACAGGGTGCGAACACCGGGGAGCTGTTTTTT,-,TRBJ2-2,TRBV6-1,TRBD1
CASTPGTSGITDTQYF,TGTGCCAGCACTCCCGGGACTAGCGGGATTACAGATACGCAGTATTTT,-,TRBJ2-3,TRBV5-4,TRBD2
CASSPGGAWGYTF,TGTGCCAGCAGCCCAGGGGGCGCTTGGGGCTACACCTTC,-,TRBJ1-2,TRBV5-4,TRBD1